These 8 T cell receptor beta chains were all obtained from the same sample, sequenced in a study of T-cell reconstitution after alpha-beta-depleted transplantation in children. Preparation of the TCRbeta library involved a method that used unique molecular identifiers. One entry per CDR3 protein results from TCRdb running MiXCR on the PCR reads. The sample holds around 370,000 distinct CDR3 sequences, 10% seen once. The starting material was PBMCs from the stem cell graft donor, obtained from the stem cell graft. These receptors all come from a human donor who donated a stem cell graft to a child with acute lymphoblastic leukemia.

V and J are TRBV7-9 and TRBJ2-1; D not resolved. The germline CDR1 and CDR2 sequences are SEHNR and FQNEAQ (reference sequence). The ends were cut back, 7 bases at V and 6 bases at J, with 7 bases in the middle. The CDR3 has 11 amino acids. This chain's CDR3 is CASTDFNEQFF. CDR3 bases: TGTGCCAGCACTGATTTCAATGAGCAGTTCTTC.

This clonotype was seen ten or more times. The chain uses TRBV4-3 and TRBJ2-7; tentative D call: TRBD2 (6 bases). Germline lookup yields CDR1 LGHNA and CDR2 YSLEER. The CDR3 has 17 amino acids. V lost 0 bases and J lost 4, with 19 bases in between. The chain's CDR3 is CASSQERGTGVGYEQYF. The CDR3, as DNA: TGCGCCAGCAGCCAAGAAAGGGGAACGGGGGTTGGGTACGAGCAGTACTTC.

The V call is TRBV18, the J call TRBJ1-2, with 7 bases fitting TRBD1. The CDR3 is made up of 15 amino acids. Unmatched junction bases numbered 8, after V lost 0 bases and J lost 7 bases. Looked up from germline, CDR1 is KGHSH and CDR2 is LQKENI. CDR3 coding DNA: TGTGCCAGCTCACCACCGCTTACAGGGGTAATTGGCTACACCTTC. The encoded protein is CASSPPLTGVIGYTF.

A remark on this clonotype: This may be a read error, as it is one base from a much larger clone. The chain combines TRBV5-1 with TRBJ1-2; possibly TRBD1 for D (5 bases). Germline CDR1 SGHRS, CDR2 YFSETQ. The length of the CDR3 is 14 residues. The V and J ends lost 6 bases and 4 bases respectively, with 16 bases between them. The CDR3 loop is CASIPGRDVYGYTF. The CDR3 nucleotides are TGCGCCAGCATCCCGGGTCGGGACGTCTATGGCTACACCTTC.

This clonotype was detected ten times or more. CDR3 sequence (DNA): TGTGCCAGCAGCTACGTACCACTCGAATGGGGGGGGTCGGAGACCCAGTACTTC. This translates into CASSYVPLEWGGSETQYF. V and J are TRBV6-5 and TRBJ2-5, with 7 bases matching TRBD2. J lost 5 bases, V lost 6 bases, and 21 bases had no gene match. The CDR3 runs to 18 residues. The germline CDR1 and CDR2 sequences are MNHEY and SVGAGI.

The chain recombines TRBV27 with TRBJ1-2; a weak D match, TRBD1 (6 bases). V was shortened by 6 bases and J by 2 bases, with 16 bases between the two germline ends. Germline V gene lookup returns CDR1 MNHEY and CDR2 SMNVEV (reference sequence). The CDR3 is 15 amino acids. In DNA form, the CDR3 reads TGTGCCAGCAGCTCCCCTCCTGGGACAAACTATGGCTACACCTTC. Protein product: CASSSPPGTNYGYTF.

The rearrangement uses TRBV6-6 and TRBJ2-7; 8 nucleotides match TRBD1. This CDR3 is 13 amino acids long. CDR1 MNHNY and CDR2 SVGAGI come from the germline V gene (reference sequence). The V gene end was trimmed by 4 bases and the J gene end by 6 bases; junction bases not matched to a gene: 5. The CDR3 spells CASSLGQASEQYF. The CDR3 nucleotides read TGTGCCAGCAGTTTGGGACAGGCCAGCGAGCAGTACTTC.

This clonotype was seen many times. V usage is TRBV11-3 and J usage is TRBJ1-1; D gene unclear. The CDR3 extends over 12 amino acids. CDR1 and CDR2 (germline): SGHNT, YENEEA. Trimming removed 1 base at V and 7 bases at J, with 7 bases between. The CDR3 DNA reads TGTGCCAGCAGCTTAGTGGGAGGTGAAGCTTTCTTT. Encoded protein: CASSLVGGEAFF.